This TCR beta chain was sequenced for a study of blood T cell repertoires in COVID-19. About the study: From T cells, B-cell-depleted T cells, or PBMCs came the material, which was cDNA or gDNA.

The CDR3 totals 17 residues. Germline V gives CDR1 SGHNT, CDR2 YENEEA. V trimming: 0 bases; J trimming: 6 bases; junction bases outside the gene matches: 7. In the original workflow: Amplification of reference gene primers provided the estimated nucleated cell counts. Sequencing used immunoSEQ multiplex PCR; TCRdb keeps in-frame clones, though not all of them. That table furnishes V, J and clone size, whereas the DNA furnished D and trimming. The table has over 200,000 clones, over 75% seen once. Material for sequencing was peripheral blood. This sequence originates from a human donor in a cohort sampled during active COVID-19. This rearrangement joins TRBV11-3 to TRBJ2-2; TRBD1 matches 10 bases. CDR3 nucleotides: TGTGCCAGCAGCTTAGATTGGGACAGGGGAAAGGCCGGGGAGCTGTTTTTT. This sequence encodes CASSLDWDRGKAGELFF.